Presented here are 5 T cell receptor beta chains from one specimen sequenced in a study of blood T cell repertoires in COVID-19. Using immunoSEQ multiplex PCR, the repertoire was profiled, and TCRdb retains in-frame clones only, with some absent. The data show about 480,000 clones, approximately 89% seen once. Sequencing used peripheral blood. The receptors were sampled from a man in his late teens or twenties with COVID-19, enrolled during active disease.

The chain's CDR3 is CASSSGLASQYF. CDR3 bases: TGTGCCAGCAGCTCGGGACTAGCCTCGCAGTATTTT. V usage is TRBV7-2 and J usage is TRBJ2-3; 9 bases are a match to TRBD2. There are 12 residues in the CDR3. CDR1 and CDR2 (germline): SGHTA, FQGNSA. Trimming took 4 bases from V and 10 from J; bases not matched to a gene: 3.

This clone is a singleton in its sample. This sequence joins TRBV7-3 and TRBJ1-6, with D unclear. The germline V and J ends were trimmed by 2 bases and 7 bases, with 15 bases remaining between them. The germline V gene encodes CDR1 SGHTA and CDR2 FQGTGA. The CDR3 is 16 amino acids. The CDR3, as DNA: TGTGCCAGCAGCTTACTCTCCAGGAGGACGAATTCACCCCTCCACTTT. Its translation: CASSLLSRRTNSPLHF.

The chain has TRBV11-2 and TRBJ2-1; 7 bases agree with TRBD1. Germline CDR1 and CDR2: SGHAT and FQNNGV. The V gene end was trimmed by 5 bases and the J gene end by 4 bases; junction bases not matched to a gene: 8. The CDR3 spans 15 residues. The CDR3 nucleotides are TGTGCCAGCAGCAAGTCCGGGACAGCGTACAATGAGCAGTTCTTC. Amino acids: CASSKSGTAYNEQFF.

The chain recombines TRBV3-1 (or the pseudogene TRBV3-2) with TRBJ2-1; possibly TRBD2 for D (5 bases). Trimming removed 2 bases at V and 10 bases at J, with 9 bases between. Germline V gene lookup returns CDR1 LGHDT and CDR2 YNNKEL (reference sequence). The CDR3 runs to 12 residues. Here the CDR3 DNA reads TGTGCCAGCAGCCAAAGAGAGGGAGAGCAGTTCTTC. Translating gives CASSQREGEQFF.

The V gene is TRBV2, the J gene TRBJ2-7; TRBD2 might be the D (5 bases). Germline CDR1 and CDR2: SNHLY and FYNNEI. V lost 7 bases to trimming and J lost 3 bases, with 25 bases between them. CDR3 length: 17 amino acids. CDR3 bases: TGTGCCAGCACCGGGGAGTACCTAAGTCGAACGGTCTACGAGCAGTACTTC. It specifies CASTGEYLSRTVYEQYF.